A single sample gave rise to the 32 T cell receptor beta chains below, sequenced in a study of blood T cell repertoires in COVID-19. Assay: immunoSEQ multiplex PCR; the TCRdb copy retains only in-frame clones and omits some. The sample shows 490,000 or so clones, 88% of them seen only once. Sequenced: PBMCs or T cells enriched from blood (not recorded which). The receptors stem from a woman aged 55-70 years who had recovered from COVID-19.

The CDR3 DNA reads as TGTGCCAGCAGCTTAGCCCAGACTAGTATCATCACAGATACGCAGTATTTT. This sequence encodes CASSLAQTSIITDTQYF. This chain connects TRBV11-2 to TRBJ2-3; a weak D match, TRBD2 (6 bases). Germline CDR1 is SGHAT and CDR2 is FQNNGV. The CDR3 covers 17 residues. Trimming shortened V by 1 base and J by 2 bases, and 16 bases separated the two germline ends.

This chain uses TRBV28 with TRBJ1-2; 9 bases are shared with TRBD1. J lost 6 bases, V lost 4 bases, and 3 bases had no gene match. The CDR3 totals 13 residues. Germline CDR1 and CDR2: MDHEN and SYDVKM. The CDR3 coding sequence is TGTGCCAGCAGTTCCGGGACAGGGCATGGCTACACCTTC. This encodes CASSSGTGHGYTF.

The chain employs TRBV27 and TRBJ2-2; TRBD2 might be the D (6 bases). Germline assignment: CDR1 MNHEY and CDR2 SMNVEV (reference sequence). The V end lost 6 bases, the J end lost 1 base, and 12 bases lay between the germline ends. This CDR3 has 15 residues. The CDR3 protein is CASRSLGGNTGELFF. The CDR3 bases are TGTGCCAGCAGATCTCTGGGGGGGAACACCGGGGAGCTGTTTTTT.

In its sample, this clone was seen once. The J gene is TRBJ2-4, the V gene TRBV6-2 or TRBV6-3; maybe TRBD2 (6 bases). This CDR3 is 15 amino acids long. Germline assignment: CDR1 MNHEY and CDR2 SVGEGT. V lost 6 bases and J lost 0, with 12 bases in between. The CDR3 reads CASSGAGSAKNIQYF. The CDR3 DNA reads TGTGCCAGCAGCGGCGCGGGATCAGCCAAAAACATTCAGTACTTC.

The V call is TRBV7-9, the J call TRBJ2-2; 7 bases line up with TRBD2. The CDR3 length is 16 residues. V trimming: 5 bases; J trimming: 5 bases; junction bases outside the gene matches: 11. CDR1 is SEHNR and CDR2 is FQNEAQ in the germline V gene (reference sequence). CDR3 nucleotides: TGTGCCAGCAGCCTACTAGGGACTATACAAACCGGGGAGCTGTTTTTT. It translates to CASSLLGTIQTGELFF.

The V call is TRBV27, the J call TRBJ2-1, with D hard to call. The CDR3 sequence is 16 residues long. Between the trimmed V and J ends, which lost 6 bases and 0 bases, there was a span of 15 bases. The germline V gene has CDR1 MNHEY and CDR2 SMNVEV (reference sequence). This CDR3 is CASSQYPKSSYNEQFF. CDR3 nucleotides: TGTGCCAGCAGCCAATATCCCAAGAGCTCCTACAATGAGCAGTTCTTC.

This sequence joins TRBV19 and TRBJ1-4, with 12 bases matching TRBD1. The CDR3 is made up of 15 amino acids. Trimming at V came to 4 bases and at J to 7 bases, leaving 4 bases not matched to a gene. Germline values: CDR1 LNHDA, CDR2 SQIVND (reference sequence). DNA of the CDR3: TGTGCCAGTAGTACCGGGGACAGGGGGCCTGAAAAACTGTTTTTT. It codes for CASSTGDRGPEKLFF.

This clone was counted between two and nine times. This rearrangement joins TRBV2 to TRBJ2-1; no firm D call. This CDR3 has 15 residues. V was pared by 6 bases and J by 0 bases, with 12 bases between. Germline CDR1 SNHLY, CDR2 FYNNEI. The CDR3 nucleotides read TGTGCCAGCAGGTCTGCCCGACTCTCCTACAATGAGCAGTTCTTC. This encodes CASRSARLSYNEQFF.

The chain carries TRBV3-1 (or the pseudogene TRBV3-2) and TRBJ2-5; 13 bases align to TRBD2. Germline assignment: CDR1 LGHDT and CDR2 YNNKEL (reference sequence). The CDR3 covers 16 residues. After removal of 4 bases from V and 4 bases from J, the junction contained 6 bases not matched to a gene. The CDR3 coding sequence is TGTGCCAGCAGCCCCACTAGCGGGGGGGCGGGAGAGACCCAGTACTTC. This sequence encodes CASSPTSGGAGETQYF.

The V call is TRBV6-5, the J call TRBJ2-5, with 7 nucleotides matching TRBD2. With 8 bases clipped from V and 5 bases from J, the junction kept 11 bases outside the gene matches. Germline CDR1 and CDR2: MNHEY and SVGAGI. The length of the CDR3 is 14 residues. CDR3 coding DNA: TGTGCCAGCCTCGGGGGAGGGGCCGGGGAGACCCAGTACTTC. This gives the protein CASLGGGAGETQYF.

This chain joins TRBV9 and TRBJ2-3; 7 nucleotides match TRBD1. V shed 4 bases, J shed 2 bases, and the junction held 7 bases outside the gene matches. The CDR3 is made up of 15 amino acids. Per the germline V gene, CDR1 is SGDLS and CDR2 is YYNGEE. The CDR3 is CASSPGQPHTDTQYF. The CDR3 DNA reads TGTGCCAGCAGCCCGGGACAGCCCCACACAGATACGCAGTATTTT.

In its sample, this clone was seen once. The chain uses TRBV4-1 and TRBJ2-2; 9 nucleotides agree with TRBD1. The V and J ends lost 4 bases and 0 bases, in that order; junction bases with no gene match: 3. This CDR3 contains 16 residues. Per the germline V gene, CDR1 is MGHRA and CDR2 is YSYEKL. CDR3 amino acids: CASSPGDRANTGELFF. CDR3 in DNA: TGCGCCAGCAGCCCCGGGGACAGGGCGAACACCGGGGAGCTGTTTTTT.

The V call is TRBV4-1, the J call TRBJ2-7; TRBD1 agrees at 10 bases. Per the germline V gene, CDR1 is MGHRA and CDR2 is YSYEKL. The CDR3 has 15 residues. Trimming cost V 3 bases and J 2 bases; bases outside gene matches: 4. The CDR3 spells CASSHTGTGAYEQYF. In DNA form, the CDR3 reads TGCGCCAGCAGCCACACCGGGACAGGGGCCTACGAGCAGTACTTC.

This chain links TRBV6-5 with TRBJ2-2, with 7 bases matching TRBD1. The CDR3 totals 14 residues. J was trimmed by 3 bases and V by 6 bases; bases with no gene match: 4. Germline CDR1 reads MNHEY; CDR2 reads SVGAGI. CDR3 nucleotide sequence: TGTGCCAGCAGCCGGACAGGATACACCGGGGAGCTGTTTTTT. This translates into CASSRTGYTGELFF.

This chain links TRBV12-1 with TRBJ2-4; TRBD2 is the table's D call and was not checked against the DNA. TRBV12-1 is an annotated pseudogene. The CDR3 runs 16 residues. The CDR3 DNA sequence: TGTGCCAGAGCCGGGGGGCCCCCGTCGGGCAAAAACATTCAGTACTTC. The encoded protein is CARAGGPPSGKNIQYF.

The chain couples TRBV19 to TRBJ1-1; tentative D call: TRBD1 (5 bases). V lost 3 bases and J 0 bases, leaving 11 bases between the germline ends. In germline, CDR1 is LNHDA, CDR2 SQIVND (reference sequence). This CDR3 is 15 amino acids long. The CDR3 region is CASSISAGMNTEAFF. DNA of the CDR3: TGTGCCAGTAGTATCTCCGCAGGGATGAACACTGAAGCTTTCTTT. The whole variable domain, remainder taken from reference TRBV19 and TRBJ1-1, is DGGITQSPKYLFRKEGQNVTLSCEQNLNHDAMYWYRQDPGQGLRLIYYSQIVNDFQKGDIAEGYSVSREKKESFPLTVTSAQKNPTAFYLCASSISAGMNTEAFFGQGTRLTVV.

The chain couples TRBV6-5 to TRBJ2-3; no clear D. V shed 2 bases and J shed 4 bases, with 7 bases lying between them. The germline CDR1 and CDR2 sequences are MNHEY and SVGAGI. The CDR3 is 13 amino acids. In DNA form, the CDR3 reads TGTGCCAGCAGTTACAGTCCAGCAGATACGCAGTATTTT. This encodes CASSYSPADTQYF.

This clone was observed a few times. This sequence joins TRBV6-5 and TRBJ1-4; the match to TRBD1 covers 10 bases. Germline-derived CDR1 and CDR2 are MNHEY and SVGAGI. The CDR3 has 15 amino acids. V shed 0 bases and J 7 bases; nucleotides not matched to a gene: 2. CDR3 nucleotides: TGTGCCAGCAGTTACTCGCGGGACAGGGGTGAAAAACTGTTTTTT. This sequence encodes CASSYSRDRGEKLFF.

The CDR3 spells CASNDRGSGNTIYF. CDR3 coding DNA: TGTGCCAGCAACGACAGGGGGTCTGGAAACACCATATATTTT. J is TRBJ1-3 and V is TRBV2, with 9 bases lining up with TRBD1. V was pared by 7 bases and J by 1 base, with 2 bases of the junction left unmatched. CDR1 is SNHLY, CDR2 FYNNEI, per germline. The CDR3 is 14 residues long.

This clone showed up just once. The gene calls are TRBV2 and TRBJ1-4, with D possibly matching TRBD1 (5 bases). The V end was cut by 5 bases, the J end by 4 bases, with 11 bases between. The CDR3 has 14 residues. Germline loops: CDR1 SNHLY, CDR2 FYNNEI. The CDR3 DNA follows: TGTGCCAGCAGTATCGACAGTTTTAATGAAAAACTGTTTTTT. This codes for CASSIDSFNEKLFF. The complete variable domain, with remaining parts taken from reference TRBV2 and TRBJ1-4, reads EPEVTQTPSHQVTQMGQEVILRCVPISNHLYFYWYRQILGQKVEFLVSFYNNEISEKSEIFDDQFSVERPDGSNFTLKIRSTKLEDSAMYFCASSIDSFNEKLFFGSGTQLSVL.

The chain has TRBV3-1 (or the pseudogene TRBV3-2) and TRBJ1-6, with TRBD1 matching 7 bases. The ends lost 4 bases at V and 6 bases at J; junction bases unmatched: 6. The CDR3 has 15 residues. Germline V gene lookup returns CDR1 LGHDT and CDR2 YNNKEL (reference sequence). The CDR3 spells CASSPRTGGNSPLHF. The DNA of the CDR3 is TGTGCCAGCAGCCCAAGGACAGGTGGTAATTCACCCCTCCACTTT.

The chain employs TRBV3-1 (or the pseudogene TRBV3-2) and TRBJ1-2; 11 bases align to TRBD1. Trimming took 3 bases from V and 4 from J; bases not matched to a gene: 10. The germline gives CDR1 LGHDT, CDR2 YNNKEL (reference sequence). This CDR3 spans 17 amino acids. The chain's CDR3 is CASSQSGTGGFTYGYTF. CDR3 bases: TGTGCCAGCAGCCAGTCCGGGACAGGGGGTTTCACCTATGGCTACACCTTC.

This clone was detected many times. The genes are TRBV5-4 and TRBJ2-1; 11 positions agree with TRBD1. This CDR3 contains 15 residues. J gave up 0 bases and V 7 bases, and 3 bases lay outside the gene matches. The germline V gene has CDR1 SGHNT and CDR2 YYREEE (reference sequence). CDR3 sequence: CASLGTGGSYNEQFF. CDR3 coding DNA: TGTGCCAGCCTTGGGACAGGGGGCTCCTACAATGAGCAGTTCTTC.

As concerns this clone: Other DNA sequences in the same sample also yield this CDR3. The chain combines TRBV5-1 with TRBJ1-3; no definite D call. The CDR3 has 15 amino acids. V shed 0 bases and J shed 1 base, with 8 bases lying between them. The germline gives CDR1 SGHRS, CDR2 YFSETQ. For the CDR3, the DNA is TGCGCCAGCAGCTTGGCCACGGGATCTGGAAACACCATATATTTT. It yields the protein CASSLATGSGNTIYF.

CDR3 bases: TGTGCCAGTCTCGGTCCACGACAGGGAACCTATGGCTACACCTTC. Translated: CASLGPRQGTYGYTF. The chain links TRBV4-2 to TRBJ1-2, with TRBD1 matching 7 bases. The CDR3 length is 15 residues. From germline, CDR1 is LGHNA and CDR2 YNFKEQ. V was clipped by 9 bases and J by 4 bases; unmatched bases: 14.

The chain links TRBV5-1 to TRBJ2-1, with 8 nucleotides matching TRBD1. J was trimmed by 9 bases and V by 7 bases; bases with no gene match: 6. The CDR3 extends over 12 amino acids. CDR1 and CDR2 from the germline V gene are SGHRS and YFSETQ. As DNA, the CDR3 is TGCGCCAGCTCCCAGGGGGCGCGTGAGCAGTTCTTC. Its protein product is CASSQGAREQFF. Looking up the rest from reference TRBV5-1 and TRBJ2-1 gives the full variable domain: KAGVTQTPRYLIKTRGQQVTLSCSPISGHRSVSWYQQTPGQGLQFLFEYFSETQRNKGNFPGRFSGRQFSNSRSEMNVSTLELGDSALYLCASSQGAREQFFGPGTRLTVL.

The J gene is TRBJ1-3, the V gene TRBV5-1; possibly TRBD1 for D (5 bases). The CDR3 covers 15 residues. The germline V gene has CDR1 SGHRS and CDR2 YFSETQ. Trimming pared 4 bases from V and 4 bases from J, leaving 15 bases between. The CDR3 loop is CASSPVFGGGNTIYF. The CDR3 nucleotides are TGCGCCAGCAGCCCCGTCTTCGGGGGGGGAAACACCATATATTTT.

The rearrangement links TRBV5-1 to TRBJ2-3; 9 bases map to TRBD2. J lost 4 bases, V lost 5 bases, and 5 bases had no gene match. Per the germline V gene, CDR1 is SGHRS and CDR2 is YFSETQ. The CDR3 has 14 amino acids. The CDR3 loop is CASRTSGTADTQYF. In DNA, the CDR3 is TGCGCCAGCAGGACTAGCGGTACAGCAGATACGCAGTATTTT.

About this clone itself: The limits of the CDR3 on the DNA are not certain, so only TCRdb's listed CDR3 is given. The chain links TRBV24-1 to TRBJ2-3; no DNA check was done on the table's D call, TRBD1. The CDR3 is made up of 17 amino acids, end residues included. CDR1 and CDR2 (germline): KGHDR, SFDVKD. The CDR3 sequence is CATSDSGQGARTDTQYF.

The rearrangement joins TRBV7-8 to TRBJ2-2, with unresolved D. V lost 8 bases to trimming and J lost 1 base, with 11 bases between them. Germline V gene data show CDR1 as SGHVS and CDR2 as FQNEAQ. The CDR3 has 14 residues. The CDR3 DNA reads as TGTGCCAGCCAGTTTGTGTTGAACACCGGGGAGCTGTTTTTT. Amino acid sequence: CASQFVLNTGELFF.

This clone was detected ten times or more. The V and J genes are TRBV19 and TRBJ1-6; maybe TRBD1 (5 bases). This CDR3 contains 15 residues. Looked up from germline, CDR1 is LNHDA and CDR2 is SQIVND (reference sequence). The germline V and J ends were trimmed by 3 bases and 14 bases, with 20 bases remaining between them. DNA for the CDR3: TGTGCCAGTAGTATTACAGCAGGGCGACCATCCACCCTCCACTTT. Translated, it gives CASSITAGRPSTLHF.

V is TRBV6-5 and J is TRBJ2-7; TRBD2 matches 10 bases. CDR1 MNHEY and CDR2 SVGAGI come from the germline V gene. V was clipped by 7 bases and J by 7 bases; unmatched bases: 13. CDR3 length: 15 amino acids. The DNA of the CDR3 is TGTGCCAGCAAGCGGGGTCGAGCGGGGGGGCAGGAGCAGTACTTC. This translates into CASKRGRAGGQEQYF.